This TCR beta chain is from a study of spatial heterogeneity in lung cancer. Sample time point: sample taken at primary tumor resection. Material for sequencing was whole RNA from tumor, nontumor lung or frozen PBMC, left unsorted. Judged by abundance, this clonotype is medium-sized (0.01 to 0.1%). Its antigen is currently unknown. The library protocol tagged each TCR cDNA with a unique molecular identifier. TCRdb called the 5' RACE reads again in MiXCR, with one record for every CDR3 protein. This repertoire shows approximately 2,500 distinct CDR3 sequences, about 7.4% found once; its top ten account for over 7.5%. Trimming took 5 bases from V and 3 from J, leaving 15 bases between them. The germline gives CDR1 SEHNR, CDR2 FQNEAQ (reference sequence). The CDR3 length is 15 residues. Study-level results: Ubiquitous and regional nonsynonymous mutations were tracked by counts of ubiquitous and regional expanded TCRs, respectively. Intratumoral expanded alpha and beta TCR counts were found to track tumor mutation counts.

The receptor was derived from a female donor with early-stage non-small cell lung cancer. The genes are TRBV7-9 and TRBJ2-3; D unclear. The sample in question was lung tumor tissue, obtained at surgery. CDR3 residues: CASSPVAPPTDTQYF. As DNA, the CDR3 is TGTGCCAGCAGCCCGGTGGCCCCGCCGACAGATACGCAGTATTTT.